One sample yielded the 32 T cell receptor beta chains listed below, sequenced in a study of T-cell reconstitution after alpha-beta-depleted transplantation in children. Unique molecular identifiers were incorporated when the TCRbeta library was constructed. TCRdb analysed the PCR reads with MiXCR anew, one entry per CDR3 protein. The table includes 200,000 to 250,000 distinct CDR3 sequences, around 7.7% detected once. The specimen was PBMCs, mostly from graft donor cells, collected 360 days after TCRalphabeta/CD19-depleted stem cell transplant. The receptors shown here come from a male patient aged 2-10 years who had a stem cell transplant for acute myeloid leukemia, so the T cells may come from the graft donor.

The chain uses TRBV5-1 and TRBJ1-6; TRBD1 agrees at 7 bases. Germline V CDR1 and CDR2: SGHRS, YFSETQ. The V segment lost 1 base and the J segment 4 bases; nucleotides outside the gene matches: 2. The CDR3 loop spans 15 amino acids. The CDR3 sequence: CASSLTTGYNSPLHF. Here the CDR3 DNA reads TGCGCCAGCAGCTTGACGACAGGGTATAATTCACCCCTCCACTTT.

This clonotype was detected ten times or more. The chain employs TRBV9 and TRBJ2-1; possibly TRBD1 for D (6 bases). The CDR3 runs 16 residues. CDR1 and CDR2 (germline): SGDLS, YYNGEE. Trimming took off 3 bases at V and 0 bases at J, with 13 bases between the two ends. The CDR3, as DNA: TGTGCCAGCAGCGGCACAGGGCGACCCTCCTACAATGAGCAGTTCTTC. Residues: CASSGTGRPSYNEQFF. Variable domain in full (rest from reference TRBV9 and TRBJ2-1): DSGVTQTPKHLITATGQRVTLRCSPRSGDLSVYWYQQSLDQGLQFLIQYYNGEERAKGNILERFSAQQFPDLHSELNLSSLELGDSALYFCASSGTGRPSYNEQFFGPGTRLTVL.

This clonotype has ten or more counts. Here the CDR3 DNA reads TGTGCCAGCAGCCTTGAGCGGGGGAACACCGGGGAGCTGTTTTTT. This gives the protein CASSLERGNTGELFF. J is TRBJ2-2 and V is TRBV12-3 or TRBV12-4, with 7 bases aligning to TRBD2. The CDR3 is 15 amino acids. J lost 1 base, V lost 6 bases, and 5 bases had no gene match.

In its sample, this clonotype was seen a few times. The gene calls are TRBV20-1 and TRBJ2-4; no definite D call. Trimming removed 5 bases at V and 1 base at J, with 9 bases between. The CDR3 runs to 13 residues. Germline V gene data show CDR1 as DFQATT and CDR2 as SNEGSKA (reference sequence). CDR3: CSAFDTAKNIQYF. Here the CDR3 DNA reads TGCAGTGCTTTTGACACGGCCAAAAACATTCAGTACTTC.

This clonotype was counted a few times. J is TRBJ2-5 and V is TRBV5-1; 8 bases align to TRBD1. The germline CDR1 and CDR2 sequences are SGHRS and YFSETQ. With V trimmed by 4 bases and J by 1 base, 3 bases remained unmatched. The CDR3 runs to 14 residues. The CDR3 sequence is CASSGQGAQETQYF. For the CDR3, the DNA is TGCGCCAGCAGCGGGCAGGGGGCCCAAGAGACCCAGTACTTC.

Ten or more counts support this clonotype. This sequence joins TRBV7-9 and TRBJ2-1; TRBD2 matches 7 bases. V lost 6 bases, J lost 2 bases, and 7 bases stayed unmatched. The germline gives CDR1 SEHNR, CDR2 FQNEAQ (reference sequence). This CDR3 is 15 amino acids long. The CDR3 DNA is TGTGCCAGCAGTTATCAGAGCGGGACCTACAATGAGCAGTTCTTC. This codes for CASSYQSGTYNEQFF.

The chain carries TRBV15 and TRBJ2-7, with TRBD2 as a possible D gene (5 bases). V was clipped by 1 base and J by 5 bases, with 18 bases between them. Germline lookup yields CDR1 LNHNV and CDR2 YYDKDF (reference sequence). The CDR3 contains 16 residues. CDR3 sequence reads: CATSRGGEDSFHEQYF. For the CDR3, the DNA is TGTGCCACCAGCAGAGGAGGAGAGGACTCGTTCCACGAGCAGTACTTC.

This clonotype was counted at least ten times. The chain is built from TRBV20-1 and TRBJ2-5, with a possible D match to TRBD1 (7 bases). From germline, CDR1 is DFQATT and CDR2 SNEGSKA (reference sequence). V lost 6 bases and J lost 4, with 12 bases in between. The CDR3 is 12 residues long. The CDR3 DNA follows: TGCAGTGCCCACCAGGGGGGAGAGACCCAGTACTTC. Its protein is CSAHQGGETQYF.

The table lists this clonotype with many counts. The J gene is TRBJ2-3, the V gene TRBV12-3 or TRBV12-4, with D perhaps matching TRBD2 (6 bases). The germline V and J ends were trimmed by 8 bases and 4 bases, with 13 bases remaining between them. The CDR3 totals 13 residues. Written as DNA, the CDR3 is TGTGCCAGCGGCCCGGGGGAGTCAGATACGCAGTATTTT. Its translation: CASGPGESDTQYF.

This clonotype has at least ten counts. The rearrangement links TRBV20-1 to TRBJ2-2, with 7 bases fitting TRBD1. Germline CDR1 and CDR2: DFQATT and SNEGSKA (reference sequence). The CDR3 consists of 15 residues. Trimming took 1 base from V and 0 from J; bases not matched to a gene: 2. The CDR3 loop is CSARAGTANTGELFF. CDR3 nucleotides: TGCAGTGCTAGAGCCGGGACAGCGAACACCGGGGAGCTGTTTTTT.

This clonotype has only a few counts. The chain is built from TRBV11-2 and TRBJ2-1, with D hard to call. The CDR3 runs 13 residues. From germline, CDR1 is SGHAT and CDR2 FQNNGV. Trimming left V 0 bases short and J 6 bases short, with 6 bases between. The CDR3 region is CASSLDLGNEQFF. The CDR3 bases are TGTGCCAGCAGCTTAGATCTTGGCAATGAGCAGTTCTTC.

This clonotype was seen many times. The V call is TRBV10-2, the J call TRBJ2-7, with 7 positions matching TRBD2. This CDR3 spans 13 amino acids. Looked up from germline, CDR1 is WSHSY and CDR2 is SAAADI. The V gene end was trimmed by 6 bases and the J gene end by 4 bases; junction bases not matched to a gene: 6. CDR3 coding DNA: TGCGCCAGCAGCTTCTACGGGGGGTACGAGCAGTACGTC. This sequence encodes CASSFYGGYEQYV.

This clonotype showed up just a few times. This chain links TRBV5-4 with TRBJ2-4; 7 bases are a match to TRBD1. V gave up 3 bases and J gave up 7 bases; unmatched junction bases: 7. CDR1 is SGHNT and CDR2 is YYREEE in the germline V gene (reference sequence). CDR3 length equals 14 residues. The CDR3: CASSSLGGQNIQYF. The DNA of the CDR3 is TGTGCCAGCAGCTCCCTAGGGGGCCAGAACATTCAGTACTTC.

This clonotype appeared many times. The CDR3 protein is CASSYGGLPLYEQYF. The CDR3, as DNA: TGTGCCAGCAGTTACGGGGGACTACCCCTCTACGAGCAGTACTTC. The chain has TRBV6-2 or TRBV6-3 and TRBJ2-7, with TRBD2 matching over 7 bases. The CDR3 contains 15 residues. The germline CDR1 and CDR2 sequences are MNHEY and SVGEGT. V lost 2 bases to trimming and J lost 3 bases; unmatched junction nucleotides: 7.

This clonotype has a handful of counts. The chain joins TRBV20-1 to TRBJ1-2; D gene unclear. The CDR3 has 14 residues. From germline, CDR1 is DFQATT and CDR2 SNEGSKA (reference sequence). V dropped 2 bases and J dropped 4 bases, with 14 bases sitting between them. This CDR3 is CSARSGFLGYGYTF. CDR3 nucleotides: TGCAGTGCTAGATCGGGATTTTTGGGCTATGGCTACACCTTC.

The chain is built from TRBV24-1 and TRBJ2-3, with D possibly matching TRBD2 (5 bases). With 2 bases removed from V and 0 bases from J, the gap between germline ends came to 14 bases. Germline V gene data show CDR1 as KGHDR and CDR2 as SFDVKD. This CDR3 is built from 17 residues. CDR3 amino acids: CATSDSLGSSSTDTQYF. The CDR3 region has the DNA TGTGCCACCAGTGATTCCCTTGGGAGCTCCAGCACAGATACGCAGTATTTT.

This clonotype was recorded many times. The chain recombines TRBV6-5 with TRBJ2-1; D not certain. This CDR3 spans 12 amino acids. Trimming took 0 bases from V and 9 from J, leaving 6 bases between them. The germline V gene has CDR1 MNHEY and CDR2 SVGAGI. DNA of the CDR3: TGTGCCAGCAGTTACTCGTTCAGTGAGCAGTTCTTC. Translating it yields CASSYSFSEQFF.

This clonotype was detected many times. The V and J genes are TRBV24-1 and TRBJ2-5; D is possibly TRBD2 (5 bases). The CDR3 runs 15 residues. Between the trimmed V and J ends, which lost 3 bases and 1 base, there was a span of 11 bases. CDR1 is KGHDR and CDR2 is SFDVKD in the germline V gene. CDR3 in amino acids: CATSDGRAGQETQYF. DNA of the CDR3: TGTGCCACCAGTGATGGCCGGGCGGGCCAAGAGACCCAGTACTTC.

The V gene is TRBV20-1, the J gene TRBJ2-5, with 9 bases that match TRBD1. V dropped 0 bases and J dropped 0; count of bases not matched to a gene: 11. The germline CDR1 and CDR2 sequences are DFQATT and SNEGSKA (reference sequence). This CDR3 has 18 residues. This CDR3 is CSARDHSAGQGYQETQYF. In DNA, the CDR3 is TGCAGTGCTAGAGATCATTCGGCCGGACAGGGGTACCAAGAGACCCAGTACTTC.

This clonotype was seen only a few times. The V call is TRBV6-5, the J call TRBJ1-2, with TRBD1 matching 9 bases. This CDR3 is built from 17 residues. V lost 0 bases and J lost 3; bases outside the gene matches: 8. The germline gives CDR1 MNHEY, CDR2 SVGAGI. CDR3 DNA: TGTGCCAGCAGTTACTCGTCCATACAGGGGGCGGACTATGGCTACACCTTC. Translating it yields CASSYSSIQGADYGYTF.

A few counts support this clonotype. The chain employs TRBV29-1 and TRBJ2-1; 8 bases are a match to TRBD2. This CDR3 has 15 amino acids. With 2 bases clipped from V and 4 bases from J, the junction kept 7 bases outside the gene matches. Germline V CDR1 and CDR2: SQVTM, ANQGSEA. The CDR3 DNA reads TGCAGCGTTGAATTCTATAGCGGGGCATACAATGAGCAGTTCTTC. The encoded protein is CSVEFYSGAYNEQFF.

J is TRBJ2-1 and V is TRBV5-1; D might be TRBD1 or TRBD2, each matching 5 bases. Per germline, CDR1 SGHRS and CDR2 YFSETQ. Trimming took off 0 bases at V and 5 bases at J, with 12 bases between the two ends. The CDR3 length is 15 residues. The DNA for the CDR3 is TGCGCCAGCAGCTTGGTCGGGGCTAGGGACAATGAGCAGTTCTTC. It yields the protein CASSLVGARDNEQFF.

The chain uses TRBV23-1 and TRBJ2-7; TRBD1 matches 10 bases. TRBV23-1 is an open reading frame whose function is uncertain. J gave up 1 base and V 7 bases, and 16 bases lay outside the gene matches. This CDR3 region has 18 residues. The CDR3 DNA is TGCGCCAGCAACAGGTGGGACAGGGGTAACAAGATTTCCTACGAGCAGTACTTC. Translating it yields CASNRWDRGNKISYEQYF.

This clonotype was detected ten times or more. The V gene is TRBV20-1, the J gene TRBJ2-4, with TRBD1 matching 8 bases. In germline, CDR1 is DFQATT, CDR2 SNEGSKA (reference sequence). V gave up 6 bases and J gave up 8 bases; unmatched junction bases: 9. The CDR3 length is 13 residues. The CDR3, as DNA: TGCAGTGCCCCAATTCAGGGGGCGGACATTCAGTACTTC. Its protein product is CSAPIQGADIQYF.

The V gene is TRBV20-1, the J gene TRBJ2-1, with 12 bases that match TRBD2. From germline, CDR1 is DFQATT and CDR2 SNEGSKA (reference sequence). V lost 0 bases and J lost 1; bases outside the gene matches: 7. The CDR3 runs to 18 residues. The CDR3 region has the DNA TGCAGTGCTAGAGATGTGACTAGCGGGGGCCCGTCCTACAATGAGCAGTTCTTC. Amino acids: CSARDVTSGGPSYNEQFF.

The V call is TRBV4-2, the J call TRBJ2-3, with D unresolved. There are 14 residues in the CDR3. Per germline, CDR1 LGHNA and CDR2 YNFKEQ. The germline V and J ends were trimmed by 0 bases and 3 bases, with 7 bases remaining between them. CDR3 bases: TGTGCCAGCAGCCAAGACAGAATTACAGATACGCAGTATTTT. This sequence encodes CASSQDRITDTQYF.

This clonotype was seen a handful of times. The chain has TRBV7-9 and TRBJ1-5; no clear D gene. The CDR3 loop spans 16 amino acids. The germline CDR1 and CDR2 sequences are SEHNR and FQNEAQ (reference sequence). Deletions cut 4 bases from V and 0 bases from J, with 13 bases between. The DNA of the CDR3 is TGTGCCAGCAGCTCCGGGCTACGAAATAGCAATCAGCCCCAGCATTTT. Translation: CASSSGLRNSNQPQHF.

This clonotype was counted ten times or more. The rearrangement uses TRBV24-1 and TRBJ2-3; the D gene is possibly TRBD2 (5 bases). Per germline, CDR1 KGHDR and CDR2 SFDVKD. The V end was cut by 4 bases, the J end by 4 bases, with 8 bases between. The CDR3 is 13 residues long. The CDR3 region is CATSELGADTQYF. The CDR3 DNA reads TGTGCCACCAGTGAACTAGGCGCAGATACGCAGTATTTT.

This clonotype occurred many times. The chain carries TRBV6-5 and TRBJ2-2, with a tentative D call TRBD1 (6 bases). The V gene lost 2 bases and the J gene lost 7 bases, with 11 bases spanning the gap. Germline V gives CDR1 MNHEY, CDR2 SVGAGI. This CDR3 is built from 14 residues. For the CDR3, the DNA is TGTGCCAGCAGTTACGCCACAGGGTTCGGGGAGCTGTTTTTT. As protein: CASSYATGFGELFF.

The chain has TRBV7-9 and TRBJ2-2; 9 bases align to TRBD1. CDR3 length: 13 residues. Germline V gene data show CDR1 as SEHNR and CDR2 as FQNEAQ (reference sequence). Trimming took 4 bases from V and 7 from J; bases not matched to a gene: 1. The CDR3 DNA follows: TGTGCCAGCAGCTGGGGACAGGGCGGGGAGCTGTTTTTT. It encodes CASSWGQGGELFF.

V and J are TRBV20-1 and TRBJ1-2; 9 nucleotides match TRBD1. CDR3 length: 13 residues. V shed 7 bases, J shed 1 base, and the junction held 4 bases outside the gene matches. CDR1 and CDR2 (germline): DFQATT, SNEGSKA (reference sequence). The CDR3 DNA follows: TGCAGTGGCCCGGGACAGGGTAACTATGGCTACACCTTC. As protein: CSGPGQGNYGYTF.

This clonotype was seen repeatedly, ten times or more. This chain connects TRBV21-1 to TRBJ2-7; TRBD1, the D gene given by the table, was not confirmed from the DNA. TRBV21-1 is given as a pseudogene. This CDR3 region has 17 residues. Here the CDR3 DNA reads TGTGCCAGCAGCAATCAAACCGGGACAGGGATCTTCTGCGAGCAGTACGTC. Translating it yields CASSNQTGTGIFCEQYV.